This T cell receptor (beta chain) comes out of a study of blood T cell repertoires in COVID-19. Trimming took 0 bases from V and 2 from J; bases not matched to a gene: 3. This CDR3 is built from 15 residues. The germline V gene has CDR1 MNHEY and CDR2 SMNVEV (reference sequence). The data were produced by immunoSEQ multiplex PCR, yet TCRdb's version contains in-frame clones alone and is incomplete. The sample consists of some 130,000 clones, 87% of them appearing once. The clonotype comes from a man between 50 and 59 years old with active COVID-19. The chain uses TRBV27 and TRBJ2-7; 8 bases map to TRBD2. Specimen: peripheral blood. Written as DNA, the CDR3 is TGTGCCAGCAGTTTATCGAGCGGGGGTACCTACGAGCAGTACTTC. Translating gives CASSLSSGGTYEQYF.